This record looks at one T cell receptor (beta chain) sequence and its context. What it recognizes is unknown. Sequencing used immunoSEQ multiplex PCR; TCRdb keeps in-frame clones, though not all of them. The profile shows roughly 20,000 clones, about 80% of them singletons. The CDR3 spans 13 residues. The V gene's germline CDR1 is LGHNA and CDR2 YSLEER. This sample is drawn from a study of OX40 agonist ivuxolimab in advanced cancers. Study-wide background: Dose-escalation cases comprised hepatocellular carcinoma, melanoma, renal cell or head and neck cancer. A male proportion of 82.7% was recorded, with mean age approximately 64 years and range roughly 20 to 85. The study's findings and limits: Partial responders receiving 0.1-3.0 mg/kg showed among the lowest clonal expansion.

The sequenced sample was CD4+ or CD8+ T cells sorted from blood, obtained in a trial of the OX40 agonist ivuxolimab. The receptor was isolated from an adult with an advanced solid tumor such as melanoma, head and neck, liver or kidney cancer. The V gene is TRBV4-3, the J gene TRBJ2-5; D is undetermined. Judging by the DNA end, TRBJ2-7 fits better; the J call may be wrong. This chain's CDR3 is CASSPGRAYEQYF. CDR3 DNA: TGCGCCAGCAGCCCCGGCCGAGCCTACGAGCAGTACTTC.